This T cell receptor (beta chain) was found in a study of beta chain features in type 1 diabetes. Overall study context: Sorted cells examined across all samples numbered around 100 million.

The CDR3 length is 15 residues. Trimming pared 1 base from V and 0 bases from J, leaving 6 bases between. Germline V gene sequence: CDR1 SEHNR, CDR2 FQNEAQ (reference sequence). Investigators reverse transcribed all isolated RNA, so they sequenced expressed TCRB transcripts. TCRdb's copy holds only in-frame clones and misses some; the assay was immunoSEQ multiplex PCR. The sample holds roughly 380,000 clones, around 20% seen once. The source is a woman under 30 in good health. The rearrangement links TRBV7-9 to TRBJ2-2; no clear D gene. The sequenced material came from naive CD4+ T cells from blood. CDR3 sequence reads: CASSLGAANTGELFF. CDR3 nucleotide sequence: TGTGCCAGCAGCTTAGGGGCCGCGAACACCGGGGAGCTGTTTTTT.